This is a list of T cell receptor beta chains from one sample in a study of OX40 agonist ivuxolimab in advanced cancers. Only in-frame clones appear in the TCRdb table, and some are missing; sequencing was by immunoSEQ multiplex PCR. Here the sample spans around 50,000 clones, around 94% being singletons. The sample was CD4+ or CD8+ T cells sorted from blood, taken in a trial of the OX40 agonist ivuxolimab. The receptors shown here come from an adult with an advanced solid tumor such as melanoma, head and neck, liver or kidney cancer. CDR3s include the opening cysteine and the closing phenylalanine or tryptophan. D genes are given only for firm matches. Clone size, where shown, is once, few, many, or a class for clones that have expanded.

d_call	cdr3_length	v_call	j_call	clone_size	cdr3_nt	cdr3_aa
TRBD1	14	TRBV19	TRBJ1-5	-	TGTGCCAGTAGTCCCTGGGACAGGGATCAGCCCCAGCATTTT	CASSPWDRDQPQHF
-	14	TRBV7-6	TRBJ2-7	-	TGTGCCAGCAGCGGAGGGGGGTTCTCCTACGAGCAGTACTTC	CASSGGGFSYEQYF
TRBD1	15	TRBV27	TRBJ1-1	-	TGTGCCAGCAGTTTATCGAGTTCAGGGGGCACTGAAGCTTTCTTT	CASSLSSSGGTEAFF
-	13	TRBV27	TRBJ2-7	once	TGTGCCAGCAGTTCAAGGCAGCCCTACGAGCAGTACTTC	CASSSRQPYEQYF
TRBD2	19	TRBV5-5	TRBJ2-7	-	TGTGCCAGCAGCTTGGTACCCGGACTAGCGGGAGTGTCCTCCTACGAGCAGTACTTC	CASSLVPGLAGVSSYEQYF
TRBD1	15	TRBV11-1	TRBJ2-7	-	TGTGCCAGCAGCTTACTCCGGGACAGTCCCTACGAGCAGTACTTC	CASSLLRDSPYEQYF
-	13	TRBV27	TRBJ1-2	-	TGTGCCAGCAGTTCCCTACCGGTACGTGGCTACACCTTC	CASSSLPVRGYTF
TRBD1	11	TRBV29-1	TRBJ1-2	-	TGCAGCGCCCGACAGGGTCCCGGCTACACCTTC	CSARQGPGYTF
-	13	TRBV14	TRBJ2-5	-	TGTGCCAGCAGCCAAGGGCTAGCAGAGACCCAGTACTTC	CASSQGLAETQYF
TRBD1	17	TRBV28	TRBJ2-6	-	TGTGCCAGCAGGCTGGACAGGGGTGACTCTGGGGCCAACGTCCTGACTTTC	CASRLDRGDSGANVLTF
-	18	TRBV4-3	TRBJ1-1	-	TGCGCCAGCAGCCAAGATGTTCATATTCGGGGGGGGAACACTGAAGCTTTCTTT	CASSQDVHIRGGNTEAFF
-	12	TRBV2	TRBJ1-5	-	TGTGCCAGCAGGACGACAAAACAGCCCCAGCATTTT	CASRTTKQPQHF
-	11	TRBV28	TRBJ2-7	-	TGTGCCAGCAGTCCCGCATACGAGCAGTACTTC	CASSPAYEQYF
-	14	TRBV4-1	TRBJ2-3	-	TGCGCCAGCAGCCTAACGACTAGACCAGATACGCAGTATTTT	CASSLTTRPDTQYF
TRBD1	12	TRBV7-2	TRBJ2-7	-	TGTGCCAGCAAAGGACAGGGGTGGGAGCAGTACTTC	CASKGQGWEQYF
-	14	TRBV27	TRBJ2-7	-	TGTGCCAGCAGTTTAATCGGGAGCTCCTACGAGCAGTACTTC	CASSLIGSSYEQYF
TRBD2	16	TRBV7-9	TRBJ2-7	-	TGTGCCAGCAGCTTTTACGAGGCTAGCGGGACCTACGAGCAGTACTTC	CASSFYEASGTYEQYF
-	15	TRBV30	TRBJ2-2	-	TGTGCCTGGATAGATTACGACGGAGGTACCGGGGAGCTGTTTTTT	CAWIDYDGGTGELFF
TRBD2	15	TRBV11-3	TRBJ2-7	-	TGTGCCAGCAGCTCTACTAGCGGGATTACCTACGAGCAGTACTTC	CASSSTSGITYEQYF
-	14	TRBV27	TRBJ2-1	-	TGTGCCAGCAGTTCCCAACCAGGGTACAATGAGCAGTTCTTC	CASSSQPGYNEQFF
TRBD1	18	TRBV28	TRBJ1-1	-	TGTGCCAGCAGTTTAGCACTGGGGACAGGTCTTATGAACACTGAAGCTTTCTTT	CASSLALGTGLMNTEAFF
-	13	TRBV7-8	TRBJ2-1	-	TGTGCCAGCAGCTCAACCGGGATCAATGAGCAGTTCTTC	CASSSTGINEQFF
TRBD2	12	TRBV30	TRBJ2-7	-	TGTGCCTCCGAACGGGAGGGGTACGAGCAGTACTTC	CASEREGYEQYF
TRBD1	19	TRBV4-3	TRBJ2-3	-	TGCGCCAGCAGCCAAGACCCAATACAGGGGACGGTGGGCACAGATACGCAGTATTTT	CASSQDPIQGTVGTDTQYF